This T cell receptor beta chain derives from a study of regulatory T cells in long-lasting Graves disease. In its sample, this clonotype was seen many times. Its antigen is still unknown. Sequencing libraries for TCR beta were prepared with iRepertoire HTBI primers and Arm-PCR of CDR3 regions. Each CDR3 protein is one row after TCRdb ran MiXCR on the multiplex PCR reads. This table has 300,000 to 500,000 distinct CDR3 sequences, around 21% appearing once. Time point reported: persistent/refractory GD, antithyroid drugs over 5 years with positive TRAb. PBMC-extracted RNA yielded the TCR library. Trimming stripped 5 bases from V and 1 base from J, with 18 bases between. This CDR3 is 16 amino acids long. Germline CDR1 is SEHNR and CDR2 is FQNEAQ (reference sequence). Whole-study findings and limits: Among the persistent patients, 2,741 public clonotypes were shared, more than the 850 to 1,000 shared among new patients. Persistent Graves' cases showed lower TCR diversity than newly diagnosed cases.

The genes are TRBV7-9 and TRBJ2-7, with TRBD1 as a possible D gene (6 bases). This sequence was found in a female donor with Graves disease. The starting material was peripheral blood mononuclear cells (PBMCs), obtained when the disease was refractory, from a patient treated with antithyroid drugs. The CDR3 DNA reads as TGTGCCAGCAGCCCGATCCCCACCGGGACATCCTACGAGCAGTACTTC. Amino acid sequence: CASSPIPTGTSYEQYF.